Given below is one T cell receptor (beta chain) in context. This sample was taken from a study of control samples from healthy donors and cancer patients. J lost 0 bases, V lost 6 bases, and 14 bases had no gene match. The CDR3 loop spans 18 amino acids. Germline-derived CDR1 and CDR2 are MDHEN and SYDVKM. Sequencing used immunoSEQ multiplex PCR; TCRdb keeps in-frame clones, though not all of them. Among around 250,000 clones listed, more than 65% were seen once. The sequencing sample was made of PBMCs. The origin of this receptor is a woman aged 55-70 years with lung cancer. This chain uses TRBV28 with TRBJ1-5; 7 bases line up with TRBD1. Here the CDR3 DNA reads TGTGCCAGCAGGGCCCCGGACAGGATTATATTTAGCAATCAGCCCCAGCATTTT. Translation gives CASRAPDRIIFSNQPQHF.